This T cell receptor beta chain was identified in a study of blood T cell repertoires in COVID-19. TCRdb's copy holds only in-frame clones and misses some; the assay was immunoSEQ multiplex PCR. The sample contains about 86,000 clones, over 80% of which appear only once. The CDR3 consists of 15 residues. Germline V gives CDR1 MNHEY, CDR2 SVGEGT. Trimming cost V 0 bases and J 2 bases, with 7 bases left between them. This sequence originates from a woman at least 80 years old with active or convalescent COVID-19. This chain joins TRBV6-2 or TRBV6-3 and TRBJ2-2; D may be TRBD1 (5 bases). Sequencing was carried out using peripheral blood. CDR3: CASSYSGPNTGELFF. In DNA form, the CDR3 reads TGTGCCAGCAGTTACTCGGGGCCAAACACCGGGGAGCTGTTTTTT.